This T cell receptor beta chain was sequenced in a study of CD4 T cells in relation to SARS-CoV-2 and coronaviruses. Study-level information: The restricting HLA molecule for shared crossreactive spike epitopes was mapped.

Profiling relied on immunoSEQ multiplex PCR, and the TCRdb table lists in-frame clones only, not all of them. The sample consists of roughly 63,000 clones, about 95% of them appearing once. Before the COVID-19 pandemic, during about 2011-2019, CD4+ T cells were taken from unexposed donors. CDR3 length: 14 residues. CDR1 is MNHEY and CDR2 is SVGAGI in the germline V gene. The ends were cut back, 7 bases at V and 2 bases at J, with 12 bases in the middle. About this clone itself: Its antigen is unidentified.

Whole-study findings and limits: Each donor contributed either pre-pandemic or post-infection samples, not both. The assay detects memory recall responses, not culture-primed primary responses. Crossreactive clones expanded significantly less to SARS-CoV-2 than monoreactive clones.

The sequencing sample was made of naive CD4+ T cells from PBMCs. Subset described: naive CD4+ T cells isolated by negative enrichment. The TCR sequence derives from a human donor in good health. This chain joins TRBV6-5 and TRBJ1-5; no definite D call. The CDR3 sequence: CASTTVWGNQPQHF. The CDR3 nucleotides read TGTGCCAGCACTACAGTCTGGGGCAATCAGCCCCAGCATTTT.